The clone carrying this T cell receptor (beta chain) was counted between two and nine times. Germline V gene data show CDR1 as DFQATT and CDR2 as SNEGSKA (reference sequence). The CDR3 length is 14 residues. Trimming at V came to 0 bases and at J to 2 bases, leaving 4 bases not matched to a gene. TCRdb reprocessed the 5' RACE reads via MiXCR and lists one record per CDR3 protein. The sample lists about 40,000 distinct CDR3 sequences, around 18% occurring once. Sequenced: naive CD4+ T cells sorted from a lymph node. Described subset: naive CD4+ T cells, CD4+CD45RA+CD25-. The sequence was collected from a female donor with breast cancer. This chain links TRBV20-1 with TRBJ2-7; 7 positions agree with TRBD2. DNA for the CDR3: TGCAGTGCTAGAGAGGGAGGGGCAACCTACGAGCAGTACTTC. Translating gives CSAREGGATYEQYF.